This T cell receptor beta chain was recorded in a study of spatial heterogeneity in lung cancer. Study-wide context: The study consistently detected more beta-chain than alpha-chain sequences.

As to time point: sample taken at primary tumor resection. Whole RNA came from tumor, nontumor lung or frozen PBMC and was sequenced without being sorted. In TCRdb, the 5' RACE reads were re-called with MiXCR into one record per CDR3 protein. The profile shows fewer than 2,000 distinct CDR3 sequences, approximately 7.8% of them singletons. As for this clonotype: This beta chain turned up in a library designed for alpha chains; as an off-target read, its abundance says little.

Trimming stripped 5 bases from V and 2 bases from J, with 9 bases between. This CDR3 is built from 12 residues. Germline V gene sequence: CDR1 DFQATT, CDR2 SNEGSKA (reference sequence). The rearrangement joins TRBV20-1 to TRBJ2-5; D gene ambiguous. This TCR derives from a male donor with early-stage non-small cell lung cancer. This material consisted of normal lung tissue next to the tumor, taken at surgery. Here the CDR3 reads CSAPLRQETQYF. In nucleotides, the CDR3 is TGCAGTGCTCCCCTCAGACAAGAGACCCAGTACTTC.